The 9 T cell receptor beta chains below come from one sample, sequenced in a study of T-cell memory formation after mild COVID-19. TCRdb reanalysed the 5' RACE reads using MiXCR and keeps one entry per CDR3 protein. The sample has about 300,000 distinct CDR3 sequences; approximately 19% are singletons. Input material: PBMCs or a T cell subset sorted from them (not recorded which). The source is a man aged 18 to 29 who had mild COVID-19 (a few samples of this study predate the infection). Cell type and time point are not known.

This chain uses TRBV2 with TRBJ2-4, with TRBD1 as a possible D gene (5 bases). Germline assignment: CDR1 SNHLY and CDR2 FYNNEI. V lost 6 bases and J lost 0, with 12 bases in between. This CDR3 spans 15 amino acids. CDR3 sequence reads: CASSPPTGAKNIQYF. CDR3 sequence (DNA): TGTGCCAGCAGCCCCCCAACAGGAGCCAAAAACATTCAGTACTTC.

This chain joins TRBV20-1 and TRBJ1-5; D unclear. Trimming cost V 2 bases and J 3 bases, with 8 bases left between them. CDR1 and CDR2 (germline): DFQATT, SNEGSKA (reference sequence). The CDR3 sequence is 13 residues long. Here the CDR3 reads CSARSAPNQPQHF. In nucleotides, the CDR3 is TGCAGTGCTAGATCGGCCCCCAATCAGCCCCAGCATTTT.

This clonotype was seen a few times. V gene TRBV9 combines with J gene TRBJ2-6; the D is unclear. This CDR3 spans 13 amino acids. V gave up 7 bases and J gave up 0 bases, with 5 bases separating them. Per the germline V gene, CDR1 is SGDLS and CDR2 is YYNGEE. The DNA for the CDR3 is TGTGCCAGCGCGCGCTCTGGGGCCAACGTCCTGACTTTC. Amino acids: CASARSGANVLTF.

This sequence joins TRBV27 and TRBJ2-2; D gene uncertain. The CDR3 spans 13 residues. Germline CDR1 reads MNHEY; CDR2 reads SMNVEV (reference sequence). Trimming removed 4 bases from V and 4 bases from J, with 7 bases in between. The CDR3 is CASSSFLTGELFF. The CDR3 DNA reads as TGTGCCAGCAGTTCCTTCCTCACCGGGGAGCTGTTTTTT.

The V and J genes are TRBV4-3 and TRBJ2-3; D uncertain. Trimming cost V 3 bases and J 1 base, with 11 bases left between them. Germline CDR1 is LGHNA and CDR2 is YSLEER. The CDR3 spans 15 residues. In DNA form, the CDR3 reads TGCGCCAGCAGCCAGCCGAGTTTGGGCACAGATACGCAGTATTTT. It yields the protein CASSQPSLGTDTQYF.

This sequence joins TRBV19 and TRBJ1-4; D gene uncertain. The CDR3 is 15 amino acids. Between the trimmed V and J ends, which lost 0 bases and 10 bases, there was a span of 15 bases. Germline values: CDR1 LNHDA, CDR2 SQIVND (reference sequence). In nucleotides, the CDR3 is TGTGCCAGTAGTATAGATCAGGCCGGCTCATCAAAACTGTTTTTT. Amino acid sequence: CASSIDQAGSSKLFF.

This clonotype was seen a few times. The V gene is TRBV5-6, the J gene TRBJ2-1, with unresolved D. This CDR3 spans 11 amino acids. Germline V CDR1 and CDR2: SGHDT, YYEEEE. V lost 0 bases, J lost 9 bases, and 4 bases lay in between. CDR3 residues: CASSLESEQFF. The CDR3 bases are TGTGCCAGCAGCTTGGAAAGTGAGCAGTTCTTC.

This clonotype was observed a handful of times. The chain recombines TRBV12-3 or TRBV12-4 with TRBJ2-3; D possibly corresponds to TRBD2 (6 bases). The CDR3 is made up of 12 amino acids. Trimming took 8 bases from V and 4 from J, leaving 10 bases between them. DNA of the CDR3: TGTGCCAGCCGACCTAGCGCAGATACGCAGTATTTT. This translates into CASRPSADTQYF.

This sequence joins TRBV4-1 and TRBJ2-2; TRBD1 aligns across 11 bases. Germline assignment: CDR1 MGHRA and CDR2 YSYEKL. This CDR3 contains 16 residues. V gave up 4 bases and J gave up 4 bases; unmatched junction bases: 5. CDR3 DNA sequence: TGCGCCAGCAGCCCCTATGGGACAGGGGGCACCGGGGAGCTGTTTTTT. This encodes CASSPYGTGGTGELFF.